One T cell receptor (beta chain) is described in this entry. The antigen remains unidentified. This entry comes from a study of T-cell reconstitution after alpha-beta-depleted transplantation in children. General study points: T-cell counts and diversity were attributed mostly to newly produced T cells one year after transplant. Several hundred rapidly expanded clones from non-depleted graft cells reportedly supplied alpha-beta T cells about two months post-transplant.

Using unique molecular identifiers, the investigators prepared the TCRbeta library. MiXCR, run by TCRdb on the PCR reads, gives a single entry per CDR3 protein. This sample has 600,000 to 800,000 distinct CDR3 sequences, with about an eighth found just once. The receptor was isolated from a girl aged 2-15 years with congenital amegakaryocytic thrombocytopenia, due to receive a stem cell transplant. The sample in question was PBMCs, obtained before TCRalphabeta/CD19-depleted stem cell transplant.

The CDR3 here is CSARPSQREAHYGGEFF. The CDR3 DNA reads as TGCAGTGCTAGACCCTCCCAGCGGGAGGCTCACTATGGAGGCGAGTTCTTC. V usage is TRBV20-1 and J usage is TRBJ2-1; 9 nucleotides line up with TRBD2. Germline V CDR1 and CDR2: DFQATT, SNEGSKA (reference sequence). After removal of 2 bases from V and 14 bases from J, the junction contained 22 bases not matched to a gene. The CDR3 spans 17 residues.